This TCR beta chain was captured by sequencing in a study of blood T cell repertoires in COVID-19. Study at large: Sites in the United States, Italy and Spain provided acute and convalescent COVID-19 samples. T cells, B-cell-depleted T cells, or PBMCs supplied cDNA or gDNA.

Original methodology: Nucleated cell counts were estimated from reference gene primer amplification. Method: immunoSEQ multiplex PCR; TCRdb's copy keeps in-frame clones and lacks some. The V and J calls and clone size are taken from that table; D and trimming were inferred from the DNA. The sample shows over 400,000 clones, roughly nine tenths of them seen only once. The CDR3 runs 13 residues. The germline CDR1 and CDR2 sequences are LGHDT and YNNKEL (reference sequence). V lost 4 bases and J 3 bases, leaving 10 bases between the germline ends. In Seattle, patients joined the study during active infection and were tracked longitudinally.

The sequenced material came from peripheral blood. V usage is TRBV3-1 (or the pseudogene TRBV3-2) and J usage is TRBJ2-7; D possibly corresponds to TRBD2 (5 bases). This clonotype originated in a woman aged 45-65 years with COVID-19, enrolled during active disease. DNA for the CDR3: TGTGCCAGCAGCCTCGGCCGGGACTACGAGCAGTACTTC. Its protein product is CASSLGRDYEQYF.